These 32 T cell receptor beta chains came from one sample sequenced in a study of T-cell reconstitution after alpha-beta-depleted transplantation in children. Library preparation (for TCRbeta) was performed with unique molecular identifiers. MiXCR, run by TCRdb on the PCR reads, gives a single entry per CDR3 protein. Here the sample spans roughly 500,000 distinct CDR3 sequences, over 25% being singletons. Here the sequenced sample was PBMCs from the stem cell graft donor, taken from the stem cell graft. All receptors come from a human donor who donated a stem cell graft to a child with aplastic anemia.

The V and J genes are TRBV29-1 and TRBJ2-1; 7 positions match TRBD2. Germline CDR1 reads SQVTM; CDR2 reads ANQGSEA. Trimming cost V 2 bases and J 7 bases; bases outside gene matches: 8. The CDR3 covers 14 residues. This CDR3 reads CSVELAGVYNEQFF. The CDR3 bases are TGCAGCGTTGAACTGGCGGGAGTATATAATGAGCAGTTCTTC.

The CDR3 DNA reads TGCAGCGAAAGGGGTCCGGGACAGGTCCCCTCCCTCTATGGCTACACCTTC. It translates to CSERGPGQVPSLYGYTF. This chain uses TRBV29-1 with TRBJ1-2, with 8 bases identical to TRBD1. Germline CDR1 and CDR2: SQVTM and ANQGSEA. With V trimmed by 7 bases and J by 4 bases, 20 bases remained unmatched. The CDR3 is 17 residues long.

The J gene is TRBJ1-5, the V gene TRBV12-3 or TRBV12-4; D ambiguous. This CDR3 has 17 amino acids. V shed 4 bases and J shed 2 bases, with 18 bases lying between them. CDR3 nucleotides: TGTGCCAGCAGTTCGGGAGGTGCGCGGCGGGGCAATCAGCCCCAGCATTTT. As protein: CASSSGGARRGNQPQHF.

CDR3 in amino acids: CSARGPDKGSYNEQFF. The CDR3, as DNA: TGCAGTGCTAGAGGGCCTGACAAAGGCTCCTACAATGAGCAGTTCTTC. V gene TRBV20-1 combines with J gene TRBJ2-1; D not resolved. Looked up from germline, CDR1 is DFQATT and CDR2 is SNEGSKA (reference sequence). This CDR3 has 16 residues. Deletions cut 1 base from V and 0 bases from J, with 13 bases between.

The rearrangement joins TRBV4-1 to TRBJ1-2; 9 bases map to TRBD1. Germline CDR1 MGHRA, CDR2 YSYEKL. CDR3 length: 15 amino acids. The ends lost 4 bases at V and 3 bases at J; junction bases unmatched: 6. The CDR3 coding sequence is TGCGCCAGCAGCCCCGGGACAGGGCATGACTATGGCTACACCTTC. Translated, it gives CASSPGTGHDYGYTF.

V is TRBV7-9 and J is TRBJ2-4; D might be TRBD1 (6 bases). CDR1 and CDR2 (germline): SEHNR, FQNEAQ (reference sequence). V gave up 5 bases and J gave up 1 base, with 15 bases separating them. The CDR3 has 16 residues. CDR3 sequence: CASSPRTGKAKNIQYF. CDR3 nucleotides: TGTGCCAGCAGCCCGCGAACAGGGAAGGCCAAAAACATTCAGTACTTC.

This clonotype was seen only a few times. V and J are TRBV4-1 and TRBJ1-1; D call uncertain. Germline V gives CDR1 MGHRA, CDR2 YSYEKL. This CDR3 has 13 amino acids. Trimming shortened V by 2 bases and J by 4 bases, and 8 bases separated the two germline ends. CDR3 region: CASSQRAGTEAFF. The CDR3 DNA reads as TGCGCCAGCAGCCAACGGGCCGGCACTGAAGCTTTCTTT.

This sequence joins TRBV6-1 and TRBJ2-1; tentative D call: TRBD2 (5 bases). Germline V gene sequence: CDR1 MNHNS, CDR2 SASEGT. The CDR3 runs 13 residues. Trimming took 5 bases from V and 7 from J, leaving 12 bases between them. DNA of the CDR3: TGTGCCAGCAGTCCGGACTTACCGAATGAGCAGTTCTTC. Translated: CASSPDLPNEQFF.

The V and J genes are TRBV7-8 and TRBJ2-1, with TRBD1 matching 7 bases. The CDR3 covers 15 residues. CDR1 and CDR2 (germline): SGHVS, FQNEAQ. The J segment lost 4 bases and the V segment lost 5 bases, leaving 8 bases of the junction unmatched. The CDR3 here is CASSARDRLYNEQFF. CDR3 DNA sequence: TGTGCCAGCAGCGCTCGGGACAGACTTTACAATGAGCAGTTCTTC.

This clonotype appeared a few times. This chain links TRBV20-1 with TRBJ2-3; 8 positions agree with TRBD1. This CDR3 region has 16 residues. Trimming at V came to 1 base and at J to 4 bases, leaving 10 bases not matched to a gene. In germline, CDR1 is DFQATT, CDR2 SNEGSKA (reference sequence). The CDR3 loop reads CSARAPTGVMSDTQYF. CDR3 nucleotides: TGCAGTGCTAGAGCCCCGACAGGGGTCATGTCAGATACGCAGTATTTT.

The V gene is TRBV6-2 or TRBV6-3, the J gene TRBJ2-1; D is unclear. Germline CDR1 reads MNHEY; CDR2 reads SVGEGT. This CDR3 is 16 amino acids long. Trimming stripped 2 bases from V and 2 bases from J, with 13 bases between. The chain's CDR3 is CASSYREYNPYNEQFF. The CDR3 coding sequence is TGTGCCAGCAGTTACCGCGAGTACAACCCCTACAATGAGCAGTTCTTC.

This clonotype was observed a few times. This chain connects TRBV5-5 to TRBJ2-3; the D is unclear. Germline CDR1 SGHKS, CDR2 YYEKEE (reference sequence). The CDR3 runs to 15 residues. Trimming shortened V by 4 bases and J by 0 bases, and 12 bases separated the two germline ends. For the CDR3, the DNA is TGTGCCAGCAGCCCACAGAGACCAAGCACAGATACGCAGTATTTT. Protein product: CASSPQRPSTDTQYF.

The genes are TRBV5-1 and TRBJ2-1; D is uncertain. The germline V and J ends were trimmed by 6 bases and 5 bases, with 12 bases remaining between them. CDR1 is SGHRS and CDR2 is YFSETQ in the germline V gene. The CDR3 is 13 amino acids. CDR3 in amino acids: CASKHKQDNEQFF. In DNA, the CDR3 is TGCGCCAGCAAACATAAGCAGGACAATGAGCAGTTCTTC.

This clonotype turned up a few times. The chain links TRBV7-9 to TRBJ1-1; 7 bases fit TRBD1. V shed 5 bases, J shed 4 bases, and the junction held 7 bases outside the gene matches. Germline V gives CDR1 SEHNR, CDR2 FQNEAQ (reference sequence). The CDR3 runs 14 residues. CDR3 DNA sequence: TGTGCCAGCAGCCCAGGACAGGTGGGCACTGAAGCTTTCTTT. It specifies CASSPGQVGTEAFF.

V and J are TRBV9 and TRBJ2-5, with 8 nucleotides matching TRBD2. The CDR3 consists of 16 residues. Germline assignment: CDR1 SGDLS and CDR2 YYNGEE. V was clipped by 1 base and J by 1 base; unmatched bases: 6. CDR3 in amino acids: CASSVTPSGPQETQYF. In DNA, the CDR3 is TGTGCCAGCAGCGTAACGCCTAGCGGGCCCCAAGAGACCCAGTACTTC.

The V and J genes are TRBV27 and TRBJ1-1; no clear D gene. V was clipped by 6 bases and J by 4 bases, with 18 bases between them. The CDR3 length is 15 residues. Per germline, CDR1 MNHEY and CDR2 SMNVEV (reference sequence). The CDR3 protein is CASSQGRLRITEAFF. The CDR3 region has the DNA TGTGCCAGCAGCCAAGGTCGGTTGAGGATCACTGAAGCTTTCTTT.

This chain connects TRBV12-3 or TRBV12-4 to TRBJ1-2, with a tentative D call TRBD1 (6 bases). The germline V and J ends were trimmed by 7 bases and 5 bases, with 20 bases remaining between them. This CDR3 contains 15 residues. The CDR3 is CASIKLGGPLYGYTF. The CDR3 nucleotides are TGTGCCAGCATCAAACTTGGGGGGCCACTTTATGGCTACACCTTC.

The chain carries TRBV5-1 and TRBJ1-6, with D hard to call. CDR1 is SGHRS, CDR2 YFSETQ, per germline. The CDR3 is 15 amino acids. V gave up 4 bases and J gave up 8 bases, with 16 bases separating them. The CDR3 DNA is TGCGCCAGCAGCCAGCGGACGGGGAAAGATTCACCCCTCCACTTT. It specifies CASSQRTGKDSPLHF.

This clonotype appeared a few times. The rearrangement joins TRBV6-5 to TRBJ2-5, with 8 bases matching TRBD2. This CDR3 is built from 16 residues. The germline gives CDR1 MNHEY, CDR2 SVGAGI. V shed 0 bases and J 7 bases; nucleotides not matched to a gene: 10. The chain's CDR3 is CASSYSTSDGGGTQYF. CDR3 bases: TGTGCCAGCAGTTACTCGACTAGCGATGGGGGGGGGACCCAGTACTTC.

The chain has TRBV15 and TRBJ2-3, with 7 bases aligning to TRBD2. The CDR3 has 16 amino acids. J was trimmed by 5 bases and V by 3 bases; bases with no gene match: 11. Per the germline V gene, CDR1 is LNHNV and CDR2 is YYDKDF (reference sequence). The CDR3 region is CATSSGGLAGVDTQYF. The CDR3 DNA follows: TGTGCCACCAGCAGTGGGGGACTCGCGGGAGTAGATACGCAGTATTTT.

Here the CDR3 reads CASSWGTYYEQYF. CDR3 DNA sequence: TGTGCCAGCAGCTGGGGGACTTACTACGAGCAGTACTTC. The chain couples TRBV7-2 to TRBJ2-3; perhaps TRBD2 as D (6 bases). The J call may be wrong; the DNA end is better matched by TRBJ2-7. The length of the CDR3 is 13 residues. Germline V lookup: CDR1 SGHTA, CDR2 FQGNSA.

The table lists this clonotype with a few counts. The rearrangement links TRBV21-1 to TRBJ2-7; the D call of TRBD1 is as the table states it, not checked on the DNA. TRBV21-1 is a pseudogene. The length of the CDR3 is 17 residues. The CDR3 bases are TGTGCCAGCAGCAAAGCGCTTTTGGGACAGGGTTTCGGCGAGCAGTACGTC. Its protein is CASSKALLGQGFGEQYV.

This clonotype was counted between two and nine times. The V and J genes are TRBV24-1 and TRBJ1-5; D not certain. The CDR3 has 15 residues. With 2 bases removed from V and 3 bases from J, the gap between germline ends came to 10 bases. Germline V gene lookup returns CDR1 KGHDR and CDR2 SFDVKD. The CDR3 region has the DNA TGTGCCACCAGTGATTCCCGACATCCCAATCAGCCCCAGCATTTT. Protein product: CATSDSRHPNQPQHF.

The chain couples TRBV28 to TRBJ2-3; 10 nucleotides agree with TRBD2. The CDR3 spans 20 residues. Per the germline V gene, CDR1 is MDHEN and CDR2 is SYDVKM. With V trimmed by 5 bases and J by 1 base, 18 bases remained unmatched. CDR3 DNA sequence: TGTGCCAGCAGTATACAAGGGGGCCTAGCGGGAGTTAGGCGCACAGATACGCAGTATTTT. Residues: CASSIQGGLAGVRRTDTQYF.

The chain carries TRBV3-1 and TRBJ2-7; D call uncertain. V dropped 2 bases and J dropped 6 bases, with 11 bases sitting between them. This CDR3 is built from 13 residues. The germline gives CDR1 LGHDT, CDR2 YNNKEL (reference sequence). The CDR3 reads CASSQSGWGEQYF. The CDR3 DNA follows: TGTGCCAGCAGCCAATCCGGTTGGGGCGAGCAGTACTTC.

As DNA, the CDR3 is TGTGCCAGCAGCGGAGACAGGGAGGGCTCTCAGCCCCAGCATTTT. It is translated as CASSGDREGSQPQHF. The chain employs TRBV7-9 and TRBJ1-5, with 7 nucleotides matching TRBD1. The V and J ends lost 5 bases and 6 bases, in that order; junction bases with no gene match: 10. Germline V gene lookup returns CDR1 SEHNR and CDR2 FQNEAQ (reference sequence). The CDR3 totals 15 residues.

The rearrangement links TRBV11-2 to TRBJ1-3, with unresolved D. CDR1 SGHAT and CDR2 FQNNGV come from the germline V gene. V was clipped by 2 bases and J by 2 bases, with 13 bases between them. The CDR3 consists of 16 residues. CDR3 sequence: CASSLPSGRAGNTIYF. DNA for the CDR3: TGTGCCAGCAGCTTACCCTCCGGCCGGGCTGGAAACACCATATATTTT.

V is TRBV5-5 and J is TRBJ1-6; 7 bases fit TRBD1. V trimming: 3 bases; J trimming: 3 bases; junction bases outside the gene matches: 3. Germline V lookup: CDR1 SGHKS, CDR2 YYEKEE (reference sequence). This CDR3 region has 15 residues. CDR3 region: CASSSGQFYNSPLHF. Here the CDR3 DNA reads TGTGCCAGCAGCTCGGGACAGTTCTATAATTCACCCCTCCACTTT.

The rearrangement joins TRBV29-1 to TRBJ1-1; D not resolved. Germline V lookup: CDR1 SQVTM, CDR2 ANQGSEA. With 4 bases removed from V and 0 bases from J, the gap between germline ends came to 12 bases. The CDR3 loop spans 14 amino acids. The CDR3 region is CSVARRDMNTEAFF. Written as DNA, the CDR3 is TGCAGCGTTGCAAGGAGAGACATGAACACTGAAGCTTTCTTT. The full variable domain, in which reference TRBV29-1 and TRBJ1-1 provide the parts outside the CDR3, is SAVISQKPSRDICQRGTSLTIQCQVDSQVTMMFWYRQQPGQSLTLIATANQGSEATYESGFVIDKFPISRPNLTFSTLTVSNMSPEDSSIYLCSVARRDMNTEAFFGQGTRLTVV.

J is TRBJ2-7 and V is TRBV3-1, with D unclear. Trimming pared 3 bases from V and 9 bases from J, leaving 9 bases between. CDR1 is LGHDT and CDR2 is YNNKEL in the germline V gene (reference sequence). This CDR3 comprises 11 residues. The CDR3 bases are TGTGCCAGCAGCCAGAACCGAGGGCAGTACTTC. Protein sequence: CASSQNRGQYF.

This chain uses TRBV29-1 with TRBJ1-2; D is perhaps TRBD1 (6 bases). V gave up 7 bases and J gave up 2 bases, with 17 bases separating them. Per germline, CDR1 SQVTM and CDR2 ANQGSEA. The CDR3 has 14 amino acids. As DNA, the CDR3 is TGCAGCGACTTAAGGGGGGGCTTAAACTATGGCTACACCTTC. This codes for CSDLRGGLNYGYTF.

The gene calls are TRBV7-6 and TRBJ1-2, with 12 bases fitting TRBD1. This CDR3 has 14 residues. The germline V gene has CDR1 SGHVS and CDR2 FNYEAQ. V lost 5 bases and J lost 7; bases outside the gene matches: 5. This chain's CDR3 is CASSPGQGASGYTF. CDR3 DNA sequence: TGTGCCAGCAGCCCGGGACAGGGGGCTAGTGGCTACACCTTC.